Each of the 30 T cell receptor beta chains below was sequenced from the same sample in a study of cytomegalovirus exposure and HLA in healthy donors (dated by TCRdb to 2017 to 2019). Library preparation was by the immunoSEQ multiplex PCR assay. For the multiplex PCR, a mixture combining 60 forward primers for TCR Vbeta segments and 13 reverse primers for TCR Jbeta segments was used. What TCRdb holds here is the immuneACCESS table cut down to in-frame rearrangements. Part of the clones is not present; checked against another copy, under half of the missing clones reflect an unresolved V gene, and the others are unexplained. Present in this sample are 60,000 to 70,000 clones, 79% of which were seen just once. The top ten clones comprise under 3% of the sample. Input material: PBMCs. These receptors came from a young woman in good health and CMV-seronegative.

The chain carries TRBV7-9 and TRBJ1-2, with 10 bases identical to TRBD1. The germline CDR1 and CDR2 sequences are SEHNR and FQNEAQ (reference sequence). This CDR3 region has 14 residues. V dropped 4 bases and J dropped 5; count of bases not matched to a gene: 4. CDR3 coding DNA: TGTGCCAGCAGCTCCGGGACAGGGGATTATGGCTACACCTTC. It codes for CASSSGTGDYGYTF.

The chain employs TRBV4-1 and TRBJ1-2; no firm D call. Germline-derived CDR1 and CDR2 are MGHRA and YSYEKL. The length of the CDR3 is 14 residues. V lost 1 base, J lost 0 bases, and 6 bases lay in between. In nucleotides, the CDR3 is TGCGCCAGCAGCCAAGGGCTCTCTAACTATGGCTACACCTTC. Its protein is CASSQGLSNYGYTF.

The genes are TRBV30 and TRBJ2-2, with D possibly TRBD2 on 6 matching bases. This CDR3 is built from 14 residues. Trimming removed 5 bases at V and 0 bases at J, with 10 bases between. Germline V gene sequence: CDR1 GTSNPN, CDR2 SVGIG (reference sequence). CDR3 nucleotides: TGTGCCTGGGAGCGGGTGCCGAACACCGGGGAGCTGTTTTTT. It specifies CAWERVPNTGELFF. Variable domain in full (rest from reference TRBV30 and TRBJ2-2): SQTIHQWPATLVQPVGSPLSLECTVEGTSNPNLYWYRQAAGRGLQLLFYSVGIGQISSEVPQNLSASRPQDRQFILSSKKLLLSDSGFYLCAWERVPNTGELFFGEGSRLTVL.

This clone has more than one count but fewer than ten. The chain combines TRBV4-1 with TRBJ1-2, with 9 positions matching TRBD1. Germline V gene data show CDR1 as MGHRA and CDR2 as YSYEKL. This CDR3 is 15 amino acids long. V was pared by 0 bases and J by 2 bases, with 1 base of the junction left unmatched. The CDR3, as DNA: TGCGCCAGCAGCCAAGAACAGGGGGCGAACTATGGCTACACCTTC. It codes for CASSQEQGANYGYTF.

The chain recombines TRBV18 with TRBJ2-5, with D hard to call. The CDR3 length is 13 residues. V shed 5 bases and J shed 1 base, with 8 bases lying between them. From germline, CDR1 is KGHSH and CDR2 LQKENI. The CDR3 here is CASSAGSQETQYF. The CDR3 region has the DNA TGTGCCAGCTCAGCCGGGTCCCAAGAGACCCAGTACTTC. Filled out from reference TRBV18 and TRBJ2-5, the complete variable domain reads NAGVMQNPRHLVRRRGQEARLRCSPMKGHSHVYWYRQLPEEGLKFMVYLQKENIIDESGMPKERFSAEFPKEGPSILRIQQVVRGDSAAYFCASSAGSQETQYFGPGTRLLVL.

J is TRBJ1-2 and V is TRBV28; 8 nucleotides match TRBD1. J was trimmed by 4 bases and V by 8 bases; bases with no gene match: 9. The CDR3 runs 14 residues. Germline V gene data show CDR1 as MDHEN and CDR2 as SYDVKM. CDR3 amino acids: CASGRIGQGYGYTF. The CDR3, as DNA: TGTGCCAGCGGCCGGATCGGACAGGGCTATGGCTACACCTTC.

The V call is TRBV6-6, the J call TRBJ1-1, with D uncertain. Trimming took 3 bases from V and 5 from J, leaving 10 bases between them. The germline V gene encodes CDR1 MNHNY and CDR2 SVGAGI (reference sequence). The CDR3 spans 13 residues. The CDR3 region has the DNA TGTGCCAGCAGTTATGCAGGTTGGACTGAAGCTTTCTTT. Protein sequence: CASSYAGWTEAFF.

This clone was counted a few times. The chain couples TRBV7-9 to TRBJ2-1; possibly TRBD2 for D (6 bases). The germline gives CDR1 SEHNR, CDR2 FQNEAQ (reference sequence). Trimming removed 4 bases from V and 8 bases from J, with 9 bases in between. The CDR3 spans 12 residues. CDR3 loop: CASSSEGDEQFF. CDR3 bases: TGTGCCAGCAGCTCGGAGGGCGATGAGCAGTTCTTC.

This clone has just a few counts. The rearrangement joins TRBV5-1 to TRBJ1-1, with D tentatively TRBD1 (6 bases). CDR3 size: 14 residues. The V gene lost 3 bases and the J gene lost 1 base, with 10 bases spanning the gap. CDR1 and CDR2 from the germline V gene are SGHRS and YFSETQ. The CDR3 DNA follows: TGCGCCAGCAGCTCGGACAGTCAGAACACTGAAGCTTTCTTT. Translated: CASSSDSQNTEAFF. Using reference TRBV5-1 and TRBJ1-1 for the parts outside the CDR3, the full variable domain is KAGVTQTPRYLIKTRGQQVTLSCSPISGHRSVSWYQQTPGQGLQFLFEYFSETQRNKGNFPGRFSGRQFSNSRSEMNVSTLELGDSALYLCASSSDSQNTEAFFGQGTRLTVV.

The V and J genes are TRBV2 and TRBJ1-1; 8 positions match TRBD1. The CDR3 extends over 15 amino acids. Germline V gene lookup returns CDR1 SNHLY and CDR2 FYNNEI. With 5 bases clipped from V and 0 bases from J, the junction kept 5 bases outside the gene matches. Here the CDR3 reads CASSFGQGMNTEAFF. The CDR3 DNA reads TGTGCCAGCAGTTTCGGACAGGGAATGAACACTGAAGCTTTCTTT.

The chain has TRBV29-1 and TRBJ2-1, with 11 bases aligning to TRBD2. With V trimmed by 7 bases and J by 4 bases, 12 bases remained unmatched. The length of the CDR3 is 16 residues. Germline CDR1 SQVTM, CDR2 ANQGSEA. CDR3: CSGGGIAGGQYNEQFF. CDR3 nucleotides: TGCAGCGGGGGGGGGATAGCGGGAGGGCAATACAATGAGCAGTTCTTC.

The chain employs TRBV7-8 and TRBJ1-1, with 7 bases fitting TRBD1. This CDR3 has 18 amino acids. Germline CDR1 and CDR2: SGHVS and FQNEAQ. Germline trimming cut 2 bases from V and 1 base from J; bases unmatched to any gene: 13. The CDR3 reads CASSLRAEGRGRNTEAFF. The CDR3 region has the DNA TGTGCCAGCAGCTTAAGGGCCGAAGGCAGGGGGAGGAACACTGAAGCTTTCTTT.

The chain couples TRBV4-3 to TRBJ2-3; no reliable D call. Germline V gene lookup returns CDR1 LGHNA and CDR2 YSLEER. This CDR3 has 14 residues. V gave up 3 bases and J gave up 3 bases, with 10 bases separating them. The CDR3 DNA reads TGCGCCAGCAGCCAGAACTCTATTACAGATACGCAGTATTTT. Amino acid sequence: CASSQNSITDTQYF.

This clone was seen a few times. The CDR3 nucleotides are TGCGCCAGCAGCCAAGAGCTAGCGGGGACCTACGAGCAGTACTTC. Translating it yields CASSQELAGTYEQYF. The chain carries TRBV4-1 and TRBJ2-7; 9 bases line up with TRBD2. Per the germline V gene, CDR1 is MGHRA and CDR2 is YSYEKL. The CDR3 contains 15 residues. V shed 0 bases and J 2 bases; nucleotides not matched to a gene: 2.

CDR3 region: CASSPGTASTDTQYF. The CDR3 DNA sequence: TGTGCCAGCAGCCCGGGGACAGCGAGCACAGATACGCAGTATTTT. The rearrangement uses TRBV2 and TRBJ2-3, with TRBD1 matching 7 bases. The germline gives CDR1 SNHLY, CDR2 FYNNEI. With 6 bases clipped from V and 0 bases from J, the junction kept 6 bases outside the gene matches. The CDR3 loop spans 15 amino acids.

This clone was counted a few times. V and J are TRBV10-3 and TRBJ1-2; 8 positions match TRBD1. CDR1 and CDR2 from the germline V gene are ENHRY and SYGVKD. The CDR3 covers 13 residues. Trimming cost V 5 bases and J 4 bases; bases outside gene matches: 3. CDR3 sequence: CAISPGQVYGYTF. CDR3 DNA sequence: TGTGCCATCAGTCCGGGACAGGTCTATGGCTACACCTTC.

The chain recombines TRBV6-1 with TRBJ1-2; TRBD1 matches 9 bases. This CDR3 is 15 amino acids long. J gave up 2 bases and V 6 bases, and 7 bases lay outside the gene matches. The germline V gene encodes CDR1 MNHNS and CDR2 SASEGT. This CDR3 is CASREQGAGNYGYTF. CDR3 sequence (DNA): TGTGCCAGCAGAGAACAGGGGGCAGGGAACTATGGCTACACCTTC.

Here the CDR3 DNA reads TGTGCCAGCAGTCGACAGGGCCACAATCAGCCCCAGCATTTT. This sequence encodes CASSRQGHNQPQHF. This chain connects TRBV6-6 to TRBJ1-5, with 7 nucleotides matching TRBD1. V dropped 5 bases and J dropped 3; count of bases not matched to a gene: 4. Germline CDR1 reads MNHNY; CDR2 reads SVGAGI (reference sequence). This CDR3 region has 14 residues.

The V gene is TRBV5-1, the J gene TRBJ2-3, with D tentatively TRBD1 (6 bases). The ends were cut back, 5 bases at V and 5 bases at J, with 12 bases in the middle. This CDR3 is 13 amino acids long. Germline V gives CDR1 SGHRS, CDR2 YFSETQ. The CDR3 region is CASSKGEGDTQYF. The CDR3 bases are TGCGCCAGCAGTAAGGGGGAAGGAGATACGCAGTATTTT. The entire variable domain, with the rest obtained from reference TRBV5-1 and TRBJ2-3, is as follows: KAGVTQTPRYLIKTRGQQVTLSCSPISGHRSVSWYQQTPGQGLQFLFEYFSETQRNKGNFPGRFSGRQFSNSRSEMNVSTLELGDSALYLCASSKGEGDTQYFGPGTRLTVL.

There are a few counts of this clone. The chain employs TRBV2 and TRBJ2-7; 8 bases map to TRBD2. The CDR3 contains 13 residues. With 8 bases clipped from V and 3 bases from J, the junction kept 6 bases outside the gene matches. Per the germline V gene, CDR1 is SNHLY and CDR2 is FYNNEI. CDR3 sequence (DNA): TGTGCCAGCCACCCAGCGGGGGACTACGAGCAGTACTTC. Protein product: CASHPAGDYEQYF.

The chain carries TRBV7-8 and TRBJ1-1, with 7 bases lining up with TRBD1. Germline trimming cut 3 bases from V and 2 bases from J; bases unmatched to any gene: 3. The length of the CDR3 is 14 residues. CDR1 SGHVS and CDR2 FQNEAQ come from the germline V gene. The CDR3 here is CASSFDRANTEAFF. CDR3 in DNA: TGTGCCAGCAGCTTCGACAGGGCAAACACTGAAGCTTTCTTT.

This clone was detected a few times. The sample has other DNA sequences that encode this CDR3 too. The CDR3 is CASSASGNSGNTIYF. The DNA of the CDR3 is TGTGCCAGCAGCGCCTCAGGGAACTCTGGAAACACCATATATTTT. The chain has TRBV9 and TRBJ1-3; tentative D call: TRBD1 (5 bases). Germline V lookup: CDR1 SGDLS, CDR2 YYNGEE. Trimming took off 3 bases at V and 0 bases at J, with 10 bases between the two ends. The CDR3 runs 15 residues.

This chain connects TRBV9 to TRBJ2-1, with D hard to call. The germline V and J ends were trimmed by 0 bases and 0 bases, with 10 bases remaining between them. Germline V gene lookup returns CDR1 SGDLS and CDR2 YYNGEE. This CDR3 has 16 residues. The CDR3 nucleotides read TGTGCCAGCAGCGTAGCCGCTCCGAGCTCCTACAATGAGCAGTTCTTC. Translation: CASSVAAPSSYNEQFF.

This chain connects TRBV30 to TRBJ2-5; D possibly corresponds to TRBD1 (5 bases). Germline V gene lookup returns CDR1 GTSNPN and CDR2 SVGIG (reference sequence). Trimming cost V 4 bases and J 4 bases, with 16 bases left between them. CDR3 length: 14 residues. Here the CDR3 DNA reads TGTGCCTGGACAGGGTCCCCCATAGGAGAGACCCAGTACTTC. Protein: CAWTGSPIGETQYF.

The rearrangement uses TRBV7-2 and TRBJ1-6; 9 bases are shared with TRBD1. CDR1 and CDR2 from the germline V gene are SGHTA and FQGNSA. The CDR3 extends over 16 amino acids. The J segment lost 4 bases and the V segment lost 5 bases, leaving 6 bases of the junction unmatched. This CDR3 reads CASSKTGGRYNSPLHF. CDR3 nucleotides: TGTGCCAGCAGCAAGACAGGGGGACGATATAATTCACCCCTCCACTTT. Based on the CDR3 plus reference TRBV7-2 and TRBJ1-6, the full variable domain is GAGVSQSPSNKVTEKGKDVELRCDPISGHTALYWYRQSLGQGLEFLIYFQGNSAPDKSGLPSDRFSAERTGGSVSTLTIQRTQQEDSAVYLCASSKTGGRYNSPLHFGNGTRLTVT.

CDR3 amino acids: CASSLPTGVEETQYF. The CDR3 DNA reads as TGTGCCAGCAGCTTGCCGACAGGGGTGGAAGAGACCCAGTACTTC. The chain carries TRBV5-6 and TRBJ2-5; 8 nucleotides agree with TRBD1. The CDR3 is 15 residues long. Trimming cost V 1 base and J 3 bases; bases outside gene matches: 5. Per germline, CDR1 SGHDT and CDR2 YYEEEE.

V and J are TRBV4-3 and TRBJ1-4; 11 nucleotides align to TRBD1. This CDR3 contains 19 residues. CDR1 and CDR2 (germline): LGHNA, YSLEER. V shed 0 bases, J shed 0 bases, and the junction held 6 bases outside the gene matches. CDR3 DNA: TGCGCCAGCAGCCAAGAAGGGGGACAGGGGGTTACAACTAATGAAAAACTGTTTTTT. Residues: CASSQEGGQGVTTNEKLFF.

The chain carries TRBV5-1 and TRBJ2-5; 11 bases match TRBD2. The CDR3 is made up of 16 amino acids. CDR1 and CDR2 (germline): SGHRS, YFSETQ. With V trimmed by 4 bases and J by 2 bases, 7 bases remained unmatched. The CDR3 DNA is TGCGCCAGCAGCAAACCACTAGCGGGAGCTCAAGAGACCCAGTACTTC. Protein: CASSKPLAGAQETQYF.

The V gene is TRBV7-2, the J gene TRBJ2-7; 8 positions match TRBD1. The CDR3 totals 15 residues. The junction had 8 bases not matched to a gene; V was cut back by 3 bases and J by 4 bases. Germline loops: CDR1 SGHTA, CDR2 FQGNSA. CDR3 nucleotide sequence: TGTGCCAGCAGCTTTCCGGGACAGGAAATGTACGAGCAGTACTTC. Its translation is CASSFPGQEMYEQYF.

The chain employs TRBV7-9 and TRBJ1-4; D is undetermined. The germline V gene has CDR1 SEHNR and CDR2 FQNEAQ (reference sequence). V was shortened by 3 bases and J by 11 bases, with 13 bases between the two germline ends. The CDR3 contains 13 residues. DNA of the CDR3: TGTGCCAGCAGCTTCGCTGGGGAGGAGAAACTGTTTTTT. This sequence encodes CASSFAGEEKLFF.